This is a list of T cell receptor beta chains from one sample in a study of CD8 T cells in ankylosing spondylitis. Each CDR3 protein gets one entry after TCRdb re-called the 5' RACE reads with MiXCR. The table has approximately 260,000 distinct CDR3 sequences, 18% seen once. Material: blood, either unsorted or a sorted T cell fraction (not recorded which). The receptors here all came from a male donor with ankylosing spondylitis or in good health (not recorded which). Each CDR3 is given with its conserved first and last residue. Each record gives: CDR3 DNA, CDR3 protein, J gene, D gene, clone size, V gene. The D gene is left open where the match is weak. Size is omitted from some rows. Given values are once, few, many or a class for expanded clones.

cdr3_nt: TGCGCCAGCAGCTCTGGACTAGCGGGAGGACAAGAGACCCAGTACTTC; cdr3_aa: CASSSGLAGGQETQYF; j_call: TRBJ2-5; d_call: TRBD2; clone_size: few; v_call: TRBV5-1
cdr3_nt: TGTGCCAGTACCCCCGGACAGGTGAAGCCCCTCCACTTT; cdr3_aa: CASTPGQVKPLHF; j_call: TRBJ1-6; d_call: TRBD1; clone_size: NA; v_call: TRBV6-6
cdr3_nt: TGTGCCAGCAGGGGACAGGACGAGAGCTTCTATGGCTACACCTTC; cdr3_aa: CASRGQDESFYGYTF; j_call: TRBJ1-2; d_call: TRBD1; clone_size: few; v_call: TRBV6-2/TRBV6-3
cdr3_nt: TGCAGCGTTACGGGACTAGCGGGACTCTACAATGAGCAGTTCTTC; cdr3_aa: CSVTGLAGLYNEQFF; j_call: TRBJ2-1; d_call: TRBD2; clone_size: NA; v_call: TRBV29-1
cdr3_nt: TGTGCCAGCAGCCAAGATCCCAGTCAAGAGACCCAGTACTTC; cdr3_aa: CASSQDPSQETQYF; j_call: TRBJ2-5; d_call: NA; clone_size: NA; v_call: TRBV4-2
cdr3_nt: TGTGCCAGCAGCGGTTGGGGTAGGGAGACCCAGTACTTC; cdr3_aa: CASSGWGRETQYF; j_call: TRBJ2-5; d_call: NA; clone_size: few; v_call: TRBV12-3/TRBV12-4
cdr3_nt: TGTGCCAGCAGAACGGAGACTAGCGGCTTAGAGACCCAGTACTTC; cdr3_aa: CASRTETSGLETQYF; j_call: TRBJ2-5; d_call: TRBD2; clone_size: NA; v_call: TRBV6-2/TRBV6-3
cdr3_nt: TGTGCCAGCAGCTTAGTTCTCCTCGAGCAGTACTTC; cdr3_aa: CASSLVLLEQYF; j_call: TRBJ2-7; d_call: NA; clone_size: NA; v_call: TRBV7-8
cdr3_nt: TGTGCCATCATGGGGCTGCCCCTTGGGGAGCAGTACTTC; cdr3_aa: CAIMGLPLGEQYF; j_call: TRBJ2-7; d_call: NA; clone_size: NA; v_call: TRBV10-3
cdr3_nt: TGTGCCAGCAGCTTAGCGGCCCTAACCACAGATACGCAGTATTTT; cdr3_aa: CASSLAALTTDTQYF; j_call: TRBJ2-3; d_call: NA; clone_size: NA; v_call: TRBV7-2
cdr3_nt: TGCAGCGTTGTCCAACAGGGGGAAAATGAGCAGTTCTTC; cdr3_aa: CSVVQQGENEQFF; j_call: TRBJ2-1; d_call: TRBD1; clone_size: many; v_call: TRBV29-1
cdr3_nt: TGCGCCAGCAGCCAAGGGACAAACCCCTCCTACGAGCAGTACTTC; cdr3_aa: CASSQGTNPSYEQYF; j_call: TRBJ2-7; d_call: NA; clone_size: NA; v_call: TRBV4-3
cdr3_nt: TGTGCCAGCAGCTTCGAGGCAGATACGCAGTATTTT; cdr3_aa: CASSFEADTQYF; j_call: TRBJ2-3; d_call: NA; clone_size: NA; v_call: TRBV13
cdr3_nt: TGCAGTGCTAGAGTCGATAACTATGGCTACACCTTC; cdr3_aa: CSARVDNYGYTF; j_call: TRBJ1-2; d_call: NA; clone_size: NA; v_call: TRBV20-1
cdr3_nt: TGCGCCAGCAGCCGACAGGGCGCCGGGGAGCTGTTTTTT; cdr3_aa: CASSRQGAGELFF; j_call: TRBJ2-2; d_call: TRBD1; clone_size: NA; v_call: TRBV4-3
cdr3_nt: TGTGCCAGCAGCCAAGAGTTGACAGGGAACTACAATGAGCAGTTCTTC; cdr3_aa: CASSQELTGNYNEQFF; j_call: TRBJ2-1; d_call: TRBD1; clone_size: few; v_call: TRBV14
cdr3_nt: TGCAGCGTTGTGGTAGTTCCAGATACGCAGTATTTT; cdr3_aa: CSVVVVPDTQYF; j_call: TRBJ2-3; d_call: NA; clone_size: many; v_call: TRBV29-1
cdr3_nt: TGCAGTGCTAGAGGGGGGTTTGAAGCTTTCTTT; cdr3_aa: CSARGGFEAFF; j_call: TRBJ1-1; d_call: NA; clone_size: NA; v_call: TRBV20-1
cdr3_nt: TGTGCCAGCAGTTCCTCAGGCGTAGGCTACAATGAGCAGTTCTTC; cdr3_aa: CASSSSGVGYNEQFF; j_call: TRBJ2-1; d_call: NA; clone_size: once; v_call: TRBV12-3/TRBV12-4
cdr3_nt: TGTGCCAGCAGCGTAGCGGGACAGTACAATGAGCAGTTCTTC; cdr3_aa: CASSVAGQYNEQFF; j_call: TRBJ2-1; d_call: TRBD1; clone_size: many; v_call: TRBV9
cdr3_nt: TGCGCCAGCAGCTTGGACAGTCCCTACACTGAAGCTTTCTTT; cdr3_aa: CASSLDSPYTEAFF; j_call: TRBJ1-1; d_call: NA; clone_size: NA; v_call: TRBV5-1
cdr3_nt: TGCAGTGCTAGAGCCGGGGAGGGAGTCGCCCTAGATACGCAGTATTTT; cdr3_aa: CSARAGEGVALDTQYF; j_call: TRBJ2-3; d_call: TRBD2; clone_size: few; v_call: TRBV20-1
cdr3_nt: TGTGCCAGCAGTTACGGGGAAAAACTGTTTTTT; cdr3_aa: CASSYGEKLFF; j_call: TRBJ1-4; d_call: NA; clone_size: NA; v_call: TRBV6-5
cdr3_nt: TGTGCCAGCAGCTTGCTCATCTTGGGACTAGCGGGAGGTAAAGATACGCAGTATTTT; cdr3_aa: CASSLLILGLAGGKDTQYF; j_call: TRBJ2-3; d_call: TRBD2; clone_size: few; v_call: TRBV5-4
cdr3_nt: TGTGCCAGCAGCTTAGCGCGTATTTCCGACAGGGTTCTAGTCGAGCAGTTCTTC; cdr3_aa: CASSLARISDRVLVEQFF; j_call: TRBJ2-1; d_call: TRBD1; clone_size: NA; v_call: TRBV7-2
cdr3_nt: TGTGCCAGCAGCGACCCCTCCGCGGGACACTACAATGAGCAGTTCTTC; cdr3_aa: CASSDPSAGHYNEQFF; j_call: TRBJ2-1; d_call: NA; clone_size: few; v_call: TRBV9
cdr3_nt: TGTGCCAGCAGCCCCTTCGGGGGTACCTACGAGCAGTACTTC; cdr3_aa: CASSPFGGTYEQYF; j_call: TRBJ2-7; d_call: NA; clone_size: few; v_call: TRBV7-8
cdr3_nt: TGTGCCAGCAGCCAAGGACTACCCTACTACGAGCAGTACTTC; cdr3_aa: CASSQGLPYYEQYF; j_call: TRBJ2-7; d_call: NA; clone_size: NA; v_call: TRBV14
cdr3_nt: TGTGCCAGCAGCCAAGTGGTCTCCTACGAGCAGTACTTC; cdr3_aa: CASSQVVSYEQYF; j_call: TRBJ2-7; d_call: NA; clone_size: NA; v_call: TRBV3-1
cdr3_nt: TGTGCCAGCAGCCGCACCAGAAGCGGACAAGAGACCCAGTACTTC; cdr3_aa: CASSRTRSGQETQYF; j_call: TRBJ2-5; d_call: NA; clone_size: few; v_call: TRBV7-9
cdr3_nt: TGCGCCAGCAGAACTGGACCGTTTAGCTCCTACAATGAGCAGTTCTTC; cdr3_aa: CASRTGPFSSYNEQFF; j_call: TRBJ2-1; d_call: NA; clone_size: many; v_call: TRBV5-1
cdr3_nt: TGTGCCAGCAGCTTAGAAGCTAGCGGGGTGTACGAGCAGTACTTC; cdr3_aa: CASSLEASGVYEQYF; j_call: TRBJ2-7; d_call: TRBD2; clone_size: NA; v_call: TRBV7-6
cdr3_nt: TGTGCCAGCAGTTTGTCCCTAATATCAGATACGCAGTATTTT; cdr3_aa: CASSLSLISDTQYF; j_call: TRBJ2-3; d_call: NA; clone_size: NA; v_call: TRBV27
cdr3_nt: TGTGCCAGCAGGGTCGACAATGAGCAGTTCTTC; cdr3_aa: CASRVDNEQFF; j_call: TRBJ2-1; d_call: NA; clone_size: few; v_call: TRBV12-3/TRBV12-4
cdr3_nt: TGCAGCGTTGAATCCGGGGACGCAGATACGCAGTATTTT; cdr3_aa: CSVESGDADTQYF; j_call: TRBJ2-3; d_call: NA; clone_size: NA; v_call: TRBV29-1
cdr3_nt: TGCAGTGCTAGAGTGGGTAGCGGGACCAACAATGAGCAGTTCTTC; cdr3_aa: CSARVGSGTNNEQFF; j_call: TRBJ2-1; d_call: TRBD2; clone_size: NA; v_call: TRBV20-1
cdr3_nt: TGTGCCACCGAAAAACTTAAGGGGCATTACGAGCAGTACTTC; cdr3_aa: CATEKLKGHYEQYF; j_call: TRBJ2-7; d_call: NA; clone_size: NA; v_call: TRBV6-1
cdr3_nt: TGTGCCAGCAGCTTAAGTTCGAATCCCCTACAATACAATGAGCAGTTCTTC; cdr3_aa: CASSLSSNPLQYNEQFF; j_call: TRBJ2-1; d_call: NA; clone_size: NA; v_call: TRBV13
cdr3_nt: TGTGCCAGCAACCCAGGACTAGCGGGAGGGATAACCGGGGAGCTGTTTTTT; cdr3_aa: CASNPGLAGGITGELFF; j_call: TRBJ2-2; d_call: TRBD2; clone_size: few; v_call: TRBV12-3/TRBV12-4
cdr3_nt: TGTGCCAGCAGCTTCAGCGGGAGGGGATACAATGAGCAGTTCTTC; cdr3_aa: CASSFSGRGYNEQFF; j_call: TRBJ2-1; d_call: TRBD2; clone_size: NA; v_call: TRBV5-5
cdr3_nt: TGTGCCAGCAGTCCCGGGGGCGGGAGTGGTCACAATGAGCAGTTCTTC; cdr3_aa: CASSPGGGSGHNEQFF; j_call: TRBJ2-1; d_call: NA; clone_size: NA; v_call: TRBV12-3/TRBV12-4
cdr3_nt: TGTGCCAGCAGCTTAGACGGGGAGAATGAAAAACTGTTTTTT; cdr3_aa: CASSLDGENEKLFF; j_call: TRBJ1-4; d_call: NA; clone_size: NA; v_call: TRBV7-2
cdr3_nt: TGCGCCAGCAGCAAACAGGGGCTTGAGCAGTTCTTC; cdr3_aa: CASSKQGLEQFF; j_call: TRBJ2-1; d_call: TRBD1; clone_size: NA; v_call: TRBV4-1
cdr3_nt: TGTGCCAGCAGCCACCGTCCAGGAGCGGTAGCGGGGGAGCAGTTCTTC; cdr3_aa: CASSHRPGAVAGEQFF; j_call: TRBJ2-1; d_call: TRBD2; clone_size: NA; v_call: TRBV14
cdr3_nt: TGTGCCAGCAGATCCGACACCCAGGGGGCAGCTTTCTTT; cdr3_aa: CASRSDTQGAAFF; j_call: TRBJ1-1; d_call: TRBD1; clone_size: NA; v_call: TRBV5-6
cdr3_nt: TGTGCCACCCGAGGGACCCTGCCCGGGGAGCTGTTTTTT; cdr3_aa: CATRGTLPGELFF; j_call: TRBJ2-2; d_call: NA; clone_size: NA; v_call: TRBV15
cdr3_nt: TGCATCGTCAGGGATGACTATGGCTACACCTTC; cdr3_aa: CIVRDDYGYTF; j_call: TRBJ1-2; d_call: NA; clone_size: few; v_call: TRBV29-1
cdr3_nt: TGTGCCAGGGGGCCCGGGACTAGCGGTTCAAGCTCCTACAATGAGCAGTTCTTC; cdr3_aa: CARGPGTSGSSSYNEQFF; j_call: TRBJ2-1; d_call: TRBD2; clone_size: few; v_call: TRBV2
cdr3_nt: TGCAGCGTTGAAGACGCCGCCTACGAGCAGTACTTC; cdr3_aa: CSVEDAAYEQYF; j_call: TRBJ2-7; d_call: NA; clone_size: few; v_call: TRBV29-1
cdr3_nt: TGTGCCAGCAGCCCCCGGACGGCCCCCTACGAGCAGTACTTC; cdr3_aa: CASSPRTAPYEQYF; j_call: TRBJ2-7; d_call: NA; clone_size: NA; v_call: TRBV9
cdr3_nt: TGCAGTGCAAGCAATTGGGTTTTTAAGGAGAGTTCTGAAGCTTTCTTT; cdr3_aa: CSASNWVFKESSEAFF; j_call: TRBJ1-1; d_call: NA; clone_size: few; v_call: TRBV20-1